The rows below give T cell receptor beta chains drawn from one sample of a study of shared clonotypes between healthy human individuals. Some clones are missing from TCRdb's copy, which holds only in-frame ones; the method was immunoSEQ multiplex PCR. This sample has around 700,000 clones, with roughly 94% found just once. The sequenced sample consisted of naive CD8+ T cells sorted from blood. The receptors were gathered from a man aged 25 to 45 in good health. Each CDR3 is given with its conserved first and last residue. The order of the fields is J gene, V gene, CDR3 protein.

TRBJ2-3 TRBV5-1 CASSLRWGASTDTQYF
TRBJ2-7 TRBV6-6 CASSTFRDRAYEQYF
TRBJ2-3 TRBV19 CASSISAPDTQYF
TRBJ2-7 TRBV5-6 CASTPSGRIYEQYF
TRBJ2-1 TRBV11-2 CASSAIRSSYNEQFF
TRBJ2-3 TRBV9 CASSVGRDIYGATDTQYF
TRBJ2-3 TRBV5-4 CASSLSDRADTQYF
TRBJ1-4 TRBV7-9 CASSLGRAEKLFF
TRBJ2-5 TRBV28 CASSSFGAVQETQYF
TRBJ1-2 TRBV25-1 CASSEEDGNYGYTF
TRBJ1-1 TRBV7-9 CASSLGTGNTEAFF
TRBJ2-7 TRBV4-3 CASSQTQGGREQYF
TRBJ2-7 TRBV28 CASSISYEQYF
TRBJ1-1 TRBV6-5 CASSYSGAGNTEAFF
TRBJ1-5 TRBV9 CASSPGGGNQPQHF
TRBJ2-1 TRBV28 CATEEGGRRDNEQFF
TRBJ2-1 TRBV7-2 CASSLAAQGYNEQFF
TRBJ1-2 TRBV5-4 CASSLEQEYGYTF
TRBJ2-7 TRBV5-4 CASSHTPRGAIYEQYF
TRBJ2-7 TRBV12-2 CASRSRNWGGAYEQYF
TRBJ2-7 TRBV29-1 CSAVRDRDYEQYF
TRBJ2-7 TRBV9 CASSPRQGSSYEQYF
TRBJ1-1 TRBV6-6 CASSGSGTEAFF
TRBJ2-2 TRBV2 CASITNERPGELFF
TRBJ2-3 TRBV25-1 CASSELTRGGTTDTQYF
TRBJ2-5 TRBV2 CASRDLAGGQETQYF
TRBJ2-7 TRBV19 CASSIPSREQYF
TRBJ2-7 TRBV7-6 CASSAGGAFYEQYF
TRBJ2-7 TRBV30 CAWRARGNSYEQYF
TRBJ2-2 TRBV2 CASSQTWTLANTGELFF
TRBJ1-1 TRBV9 CASSVGTGGLNTEAFF
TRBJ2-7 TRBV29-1 CSVEIRQETYEQYF
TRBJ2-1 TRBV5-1 CASSLALEGGVNEQFF
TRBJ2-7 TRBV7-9 CASSGGSEQYF
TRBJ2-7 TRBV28 CASSSRASSYEQYF